This paragraph covers one T cell receptor beta chain sequence. This sample was included in a study of shared T cell receptors in the human thymus. V was cut by 4 bases and J by 2 bases, with 12 bases left in between. This CDR3 comprises 15 residues. Germline lookup yields CDR1 MNHEY and CDR2 SMNVEV (reference sequence). Produced via immunoSEQ multiplex PCR; TCRdb's table is partial and in-frame only. The profile shows over 65,000 clones, about 95% of them singletons. This receptor was identified in a human donor. The chain has TRBV27 and TRBJ2-1, with a weak D call TRBD1 (6 bases). The sequencing input was thymocytes. CDR3 protein: CASSSQGLPYNEQFF. CDR3 nucleotide sequence: TGTGCCAGCAGTTCACAGGGTTTGCCCTACAATGAGCAGTTCTTC.